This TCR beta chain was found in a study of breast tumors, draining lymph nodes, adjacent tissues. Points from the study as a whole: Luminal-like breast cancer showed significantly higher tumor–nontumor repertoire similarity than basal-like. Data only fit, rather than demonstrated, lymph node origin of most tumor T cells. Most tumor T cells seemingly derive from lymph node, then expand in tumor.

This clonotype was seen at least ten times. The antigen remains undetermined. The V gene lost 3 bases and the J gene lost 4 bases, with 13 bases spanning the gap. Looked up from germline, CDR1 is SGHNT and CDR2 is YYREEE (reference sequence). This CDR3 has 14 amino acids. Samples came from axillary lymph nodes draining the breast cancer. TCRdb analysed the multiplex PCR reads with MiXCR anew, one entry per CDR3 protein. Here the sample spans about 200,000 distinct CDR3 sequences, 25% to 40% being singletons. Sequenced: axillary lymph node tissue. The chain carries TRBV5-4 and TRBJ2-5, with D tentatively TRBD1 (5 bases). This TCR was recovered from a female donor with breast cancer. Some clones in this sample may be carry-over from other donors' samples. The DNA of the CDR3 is TGTGCCAGCAGCTATGCCCAGGGCTTAGAGACCCAGTACTTC. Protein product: CASSYAQGLETQYF.